This T cell receptor (beta chain) comes out of a study of shared clonotypes between healthy human individuals. From germline, CDR1 is MNHNS and CDR2 SASEGT. The CDR3 contains 14 residues. Trimming took 2 bases from V and 4 from J, leaving 12 bases between them. Study findings and constraints: Rarefaction exposed incomplete sorted-subset sequencing despite large depth. Sample collection involved blood only; tissue repertoires are likely different. Generation probabilities of non-shared clonotypes were lower (relative to those shared by all four donors).

As to this clone: As yet, its antigen is unknown.

As defined, naive CD8 cells were CD45RO-negative and positively selected for CCR7, with terminally differentiated effector memory CD45RA+ cells excluded. Method: immunoSEQ multiplex PCR; TCRdb's copy keeps in-frame clones and lacks some. The sample consists of roughly 2 million clones, about 94% of them appearing once. The source of this sequence is a man aged 18-30 years in good health. Sequencing used naive CD8+ T cells sorted from blood. V gene TRBV6-1 combines with J gene TRBJ2-7; D is unclear. CDR3 DNA sequence: TGTGCCAGCAGTGAAAATGGACGAGTATACGAGCAGTACTTC. Its translation: CASSENGRVYEQYF.